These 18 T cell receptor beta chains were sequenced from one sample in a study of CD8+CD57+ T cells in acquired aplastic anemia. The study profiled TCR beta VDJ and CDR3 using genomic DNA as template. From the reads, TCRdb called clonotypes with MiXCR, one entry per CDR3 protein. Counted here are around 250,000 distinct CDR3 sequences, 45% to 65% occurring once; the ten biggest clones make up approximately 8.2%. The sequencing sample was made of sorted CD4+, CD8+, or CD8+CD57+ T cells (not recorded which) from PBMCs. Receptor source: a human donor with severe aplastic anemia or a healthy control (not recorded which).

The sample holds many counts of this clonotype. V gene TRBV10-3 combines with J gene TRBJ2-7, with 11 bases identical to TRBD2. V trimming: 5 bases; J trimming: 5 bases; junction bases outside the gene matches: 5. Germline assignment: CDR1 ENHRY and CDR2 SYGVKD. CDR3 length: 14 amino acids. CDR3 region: CAISFSGGADEQYF. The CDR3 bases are TGTGCCATCAGTTTTAGCGGGGGGGCCGACGAGCAGTACTTC.

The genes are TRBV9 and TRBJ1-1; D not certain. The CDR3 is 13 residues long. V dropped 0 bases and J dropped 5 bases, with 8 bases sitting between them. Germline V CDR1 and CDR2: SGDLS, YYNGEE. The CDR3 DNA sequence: TGTGCCAGCAGCGTAGACCCCGGAACTGAAGCTTTCTTT. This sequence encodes CASSVDPGTEAFF. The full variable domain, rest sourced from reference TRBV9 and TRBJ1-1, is DSGVTQTPKHLITATGQRVTLRCSPRSGDLSVYWYQQSLDQGLQFLIQYYNGEERAKGNILERFSAQQFPDLHSELNLSSLELGDSALYFCASSVDPGTEAFFGQGTRLTVV.

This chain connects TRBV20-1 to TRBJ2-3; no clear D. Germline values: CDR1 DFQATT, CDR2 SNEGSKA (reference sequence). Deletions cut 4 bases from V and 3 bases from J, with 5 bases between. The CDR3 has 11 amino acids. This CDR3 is CSAKVTDTQYF. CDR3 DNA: TGCAGTGCTAAGGTAACAGATACGCAGTATTTT.

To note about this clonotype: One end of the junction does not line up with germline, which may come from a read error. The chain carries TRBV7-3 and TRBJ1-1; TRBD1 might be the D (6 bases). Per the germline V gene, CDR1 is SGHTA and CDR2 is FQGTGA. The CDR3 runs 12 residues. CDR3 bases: TGTGCCTGCGGACAGCCCAACACCGAAGCTTTCTTT. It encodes CACGQPNTEAFF. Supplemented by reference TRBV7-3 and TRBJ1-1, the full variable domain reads GAGVSQTPSNKVTEKGKYVELRCDPISGHTALYWYRQSLGQGPEFLIYFQGTGAADDSGLPNDRFFAVRPEGSVSTLKIQRTERGDSAVYLCACGQPNTEAFFGQGTRLTVV.

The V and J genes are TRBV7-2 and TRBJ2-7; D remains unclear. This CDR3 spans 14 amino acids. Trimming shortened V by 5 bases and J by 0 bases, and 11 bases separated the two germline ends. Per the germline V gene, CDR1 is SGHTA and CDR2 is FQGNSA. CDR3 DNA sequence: TGTGCCAGCAGCGTCGGACGCGCCTCCTACGAGCAGTACTTC. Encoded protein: CASSVGRASYEQYF.

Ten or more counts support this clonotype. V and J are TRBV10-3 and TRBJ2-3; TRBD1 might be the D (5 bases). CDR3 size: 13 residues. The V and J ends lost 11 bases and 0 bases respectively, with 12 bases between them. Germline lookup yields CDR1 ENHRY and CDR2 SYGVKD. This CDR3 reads CASGPGSTDTQYF. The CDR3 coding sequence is TGTGCCTCTGGTCCAGGGAGCACAGATACGCAGTATTTT.

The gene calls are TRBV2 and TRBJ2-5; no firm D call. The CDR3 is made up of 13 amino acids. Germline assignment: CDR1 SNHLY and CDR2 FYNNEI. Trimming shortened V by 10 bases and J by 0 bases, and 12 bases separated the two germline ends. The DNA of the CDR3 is TGTGCCACTCCCCCAACTAACCAAGAGACCCAGTACTTC. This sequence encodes CATPPTNQETQYF.

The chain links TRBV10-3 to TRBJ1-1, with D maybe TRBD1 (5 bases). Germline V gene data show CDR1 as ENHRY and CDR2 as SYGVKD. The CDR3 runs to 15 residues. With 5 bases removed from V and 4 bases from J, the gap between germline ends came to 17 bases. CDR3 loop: CAISSPEERGTEAFF. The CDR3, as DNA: TGTGCCATCAGTTCCCCCGAGGAGAGGGGCACTGAAGCTTTCTTT.

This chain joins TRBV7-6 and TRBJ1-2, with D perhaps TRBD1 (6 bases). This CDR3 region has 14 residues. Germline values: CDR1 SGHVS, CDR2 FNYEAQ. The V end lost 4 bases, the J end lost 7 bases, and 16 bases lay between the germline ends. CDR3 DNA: TGTGCCAGCAGCTCCACCGGGGGCTATGGTGGCTACACCTTC. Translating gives CASSSTGGYGGYTF.

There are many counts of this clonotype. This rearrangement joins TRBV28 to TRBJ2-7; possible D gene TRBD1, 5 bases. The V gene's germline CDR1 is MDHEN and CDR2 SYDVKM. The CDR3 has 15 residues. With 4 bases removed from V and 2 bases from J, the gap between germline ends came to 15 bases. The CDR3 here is CASSSVSRVTYEQYF. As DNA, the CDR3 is TGTGCCAGCAGTTCCGTAAGCAGGGTCACCTACGAGCAGTACTTC.

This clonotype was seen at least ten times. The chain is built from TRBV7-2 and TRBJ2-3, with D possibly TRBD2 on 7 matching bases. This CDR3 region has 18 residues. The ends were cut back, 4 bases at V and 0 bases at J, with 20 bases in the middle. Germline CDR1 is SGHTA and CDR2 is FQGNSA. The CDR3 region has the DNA TGTGCCAGCAGCTCCCCCCGGGGGGCGGGGGCTAGCACAGATACGCAGTATTTT. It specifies CASSSPRGAGASTDTQYF.

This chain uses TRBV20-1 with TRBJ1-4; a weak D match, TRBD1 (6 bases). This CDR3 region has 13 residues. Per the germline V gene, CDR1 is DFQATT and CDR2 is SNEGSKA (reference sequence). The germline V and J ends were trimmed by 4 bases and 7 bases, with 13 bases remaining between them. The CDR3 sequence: CSATRGRGEKLFF. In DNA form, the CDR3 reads TGCAGTGCTACCAGGGGAAGGGGTGAAAAACTGTTTTTT.

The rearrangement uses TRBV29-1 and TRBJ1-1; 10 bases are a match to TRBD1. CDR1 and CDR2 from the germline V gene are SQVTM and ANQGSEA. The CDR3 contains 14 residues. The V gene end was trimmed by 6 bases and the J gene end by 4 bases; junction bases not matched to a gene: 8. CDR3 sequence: CSVDDRGQGTEAFF. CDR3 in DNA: TGCAGCGTCGACGACAGGGGGCAAGGCACTGAAGCTTTCTTT.

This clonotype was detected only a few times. CDR3 sequence: CAWSRGQPNTEAFF. CDR3 nucleotides: TGTGCCTGGAGTAGGGGACAGCCGAACACTGAAGCTTTCTTT. This chain links TRBV30 with TRBJ1-1, with TRBD1 matching over 7 bases. Germline trimming cut 2 bases from V and 1 base from J; bases unmatched to any gene: 4. Germline lookup yields CDR1 GTSNPN and CDR2 SVGIG (reference sequence). The CDR3 is 14 residues long.

CDR3 protein: CSASDRDRGTYEQYF. CDR3 DNA: TGCAGTGCTAGTGACCGGGACAGGGGCACTTACGAGCAGTACTTC. The chain employs TRBV20-1 and TRBJ2-7; TRBD1 agrees at 10 bases. The CDR3 runs to 15 residues. J was trimmed by 4 bases and V by 3 bases; bases with no gene match: 9. Germline V gene data show CDR1 as DFQATT and CDR2 as SNEGSKA (reference sequence).

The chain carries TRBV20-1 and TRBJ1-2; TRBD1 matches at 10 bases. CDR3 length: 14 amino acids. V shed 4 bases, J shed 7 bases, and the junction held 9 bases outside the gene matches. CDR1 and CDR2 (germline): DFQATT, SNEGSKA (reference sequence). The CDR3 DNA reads TGCAGTGCTACTCCCAGACAGGGGGCGGGTGGCTACACCTTC. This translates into CSATPRQGAGGYTF.

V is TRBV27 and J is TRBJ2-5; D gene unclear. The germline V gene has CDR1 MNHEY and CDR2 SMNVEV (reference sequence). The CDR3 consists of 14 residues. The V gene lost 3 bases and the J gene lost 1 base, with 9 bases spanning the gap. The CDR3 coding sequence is TGTGCCAGCAGTTTGAATCGCGGCCAAGAGACCCAGTACTTC. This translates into CASSLNRGQETQYF.

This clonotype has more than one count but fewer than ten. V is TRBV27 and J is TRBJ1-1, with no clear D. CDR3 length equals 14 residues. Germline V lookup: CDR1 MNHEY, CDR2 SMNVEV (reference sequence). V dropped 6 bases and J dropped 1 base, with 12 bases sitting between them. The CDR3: CASSQKPENTEAFF. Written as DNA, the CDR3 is TGTGCCAGCAGCCAGAAACCAGAGAACACTGAAGCTTTCTTT.